These 28 T cell receptor beta chains were sequenced from one sample in a study of cytomegalovirus exposure and HLA in healthy donors. Vbeta (60) and Jbeta (13) primers were used in the PCR. The data were produced by immunoSEQ multiplex PCR, yet TCRdb's version contains in-frame clones alone and is incomplete. The profile shows roughly 150,000 clones, roughly 73% of them singletons. Sequenced sample: PBMCs. Receptor source: a woman between 18 and 29 years old in good health and CMV-seronegative.

Only a few counts were recorded for this clone. The J gene is TRBJ1-5, the V gene TRBV28, with 9 bases matching TRBD1. The CDR3 is 13 amino acids. Looked up from germline, CDR1 is MDHEN and CDR2 is SYDVKM. The ends lost 6 bases at V and 5 bases at J; junction bases unmatched: 2. Here the CDR3 reads CASRYRGHQPQHF. CDR3 DNA sequence: TGTGCCAGCAGATACAGGGGGCATCAGCCCCAGCATTTT.

The genes are TRBV28 and TRBJ2-7; D call uncertain. The CDR3 is 14 amino acids. With 6 bases removed from V and 5 bases from J, the gap between germline ends came to 17 bases. Germline V gene lookup returns CDR1 MDHEN and CDR2 SYDVKM. CDR3 bases: TGTGCCAGCAGAGAGTCAGGCCATTCGGACGAGCAGTACTTC. It encodes CASRESGHSDEQYF.

This sequence joins TRBV15 and TRBJ1-3, with D possibly being TRBD1 (6 bases). The CDR3 sequence is 16 residues long. The germline V gene has CDR1 LNHNV and CDR2 YYDKDF (reference sequence). V was clipped by 1 base and J by 2 bases, with 12 bases between them. The CDR3 nucleotides are TGTGCCACCAGCAGAGGAAGGGGGATGGCTGGAAACACCATATATTTT. It specifies CATSRGRGMAGNTIYF.

In DNA form, the CDR3 reads TGCGCCAGCAGTTTTGTATCAGATACGCAGTATTTT. Its protein is CASSFVSDTQYF. J is TRBJ2-3 and V is TRBV5-1; D remains unclear. V dropped 5 bases and J dropped 4 bases, with 8 bases sitting between them. CDR1 is SGHRS and CDR2 is YFSETQ in the germline V gene. The CDR3 covers 12 residues.

The gene calls are TRBV19 and TRBJ2-5; TRBD2 matches 8 bases. CDR3 size: 14 residues. Germline lookup yields CDR1 LNHDA and CDR2 SQIVND (reference sequence). The trim removed 1 base at V and 3 bases at J, leaving 1 base unmatched. CDR3 sequence (DNA): TGTGCCAGTAGTATAGGTAGCGGGAAAGAGACCCAGTACTTC. Amino acids: CASSIGSGKETQYF.

The rearrangement joins TRBV5-1 to TRBJ1-1, with D possibly matching TRBD1 (6 bases). This CDR3 region has 14 residues. Trimming took off 3 bases at V and 1 base at J, with 10 bases between the two ends. Germline CDR1 and CDR2: SGHRS and YFSETQ. The CDR3 DNA is TGCGCCAGCAGCTGGGGGACACCGAACACTGAAGCTTTCTTT. Translated: CASSWGTPNTEAFF.

V is TRBV9 and J is TRBJ2-7, with TRBD2 matching 8 bases. Germline CDR1 SGDLS, CDR2 YYNGEE. The CDR3 is 15 amino acids. V lost 0 bases and J lost 6; bases outside the gene matches: 8. The CDR3 coding sequence is TGTGCCAGCAGCGTAGAACCTAGCGGGCCGGGCGAGCAGTACTTC. It translates to CASSVEPSGPGEQYF. Full variable domain (rest looked up from reference TRBV9 and TRBJ2-7): DSGVTQTPKHLITATGQRVTLRCSPRSGDLSVYWYQQSLDQGLQFLIQYYNGEERAKGNILERFSAQQFPDLHSELNLSSLELGDSALYFCASSVEPSGPGEQYFGPGTRLTVT.

CDR3 sequence: CASSYGRPVLQETQYF. CDR3 nucleotide sequence: TGTGCCAGCAGTTACGGGAGGCCCGTATTGCAAGAGACCCAGTACTTC. This sequence joins TRBV6-5 and TRBJ2-5, with a possible D match to TRBD2 (6 bases). Germline lookup yields CDR1 MNHEY and CDR2 SVGAGI. The CDR3 spans 16 residues. The V and J ends lost 2 bases and 2 bases respectively, with 15 bases between them.

This chain joins TRBV19 and TRBJ2-7, with D perhaps matching TRBD2 (6 bases). CDR1 and CDR2 from the germline V gene are LNHDA and SQIVND (reference sequence). This CDR3 region has 15 residues. V lost 1 base to trimming and J lost 3 bases, with 13 bases between them. The CDR3 coding sequence is TGTGCCAGTAGTATAGCGGAGGGGCCGAACTACGAGCAGTACTTC. As protein: CASSIAEGPNYEQYF.

The chain links TRBV27 to TRBJ2-7, with 9 bases lining up with TRBD1. Trimming cost V 6 bases and J 2 bases; bases outside gene matches: 5. This CDR3 region has 14 residues. Looked up from germline, CDR1 is MNHEY and CDR2 is SMNVEV (reference sequence). In nucleotides, the CDR3 is TGTGCCAGCAGGGGACAGGGACTTCCCTACGAGCAGTACTTC. Translating it yields CASRGQGLPYEQYF.

CDR3 in amino acids: CASLRDGSGPQHF. The CDR3 region has the DNA TGTGCCAGTTTAAGGGACGGGAGCGGGCCCCAGCATTTT. The chain has TRBV28 and TRBJ1-5; perhaps TRBD1 as D (5 bases). The CDR3 sequence is 13 residues long. Germline V gives CDR1 MDHEN, CDR2 SYDVKM. V lost 9 bases to trimming and J lost 9 bases, with 18 bases between them.

CDR3 loop: CASGLTGVIEQYF. The CDR3 DNA reads TGCGCCAGCGGGTTGACAGGTGTAATCGAGCAGTACTTC. The chain recombines TRBV5-1 with TRBJ2-7, with D maybe TRBD1 (6 bases). The germline gives CDR1 SGHRS, CDR2 YFSETQ. V lost 7 bases and J lost 6, with 17 bases in between. The CDR3 runs 13 residues.

The chain joins TRBV18 to TRBJ2-6; 7 nucleotides agree with TRBD1. Per the germline V gene, CDR1 is KGHSH and CDR2 is LQKENI. This CDR3 is built from 17 residues. Losses at the gene ends were 5 bases for V and 0 bases for J; bases not matched to a gene: 7. CDR3: CASSEGTAGSGANVLTF. The CDR3 bases are TGTGCCAGCTCAGAAGGGACAGCAGGCTCTGGGGCCAACGTCCTGACTTTC.

The rearrangement links TRBV7-6 to TRBJ2-7; TRBD1 aligns across 8 bases. The CDR3 runs to 13 residues. Germline V gives CDR1 SGHVS, CDR2 FNYEAQ. V lost 4 bases to trimming and J lost 6 bases; unmatched junction nucleotides: 5. The chain's CDR3 is CASSYGQGAEQYF. For the CDR3, the DNA is TGTGCCAGCAGCTATGGACAGGGTGCCGAGCAGTACTTC.

This chain connects TRBV6-1 to TRBJ1-2; 10 bases line up with TRBD1. V was pared by 6 bases and J by 7 bases, with 5 bases of the junction left unmatched. CDR1 is MNHNS, CDR2 SASEGT, per germline. CDR3 length equals 13 residues. This CDR3 reads CASSPGQGSGYTF. The DNA for the CDR3 is TGTGCCAGCAGCCCGGGACAGGGGAGTGGCTACACCTTC.

The chain links TRBV5-1 to TRBJ2-1; 12 positions agree with TRBD2. Trimming removed 3 bases from V and 12 bases from J; junction bases left unmatched: 10. CDR1 is SGHRS and CDR2 is YFSETQ in the germline V gene. The CDR3 is made up of 15 amino acids. The CDR3: CASSSGTSGLIRQFF. CDR3 sequence (DNA): TGCGCCAGCAGCTCGGGGACTAGCGGGCTAATTCGGCAGTTCTTC.

The chain employs TRBV4-3 and TRBJ2-1; 7 nucleotides match TRBD1. The length of the CDR3 is 14 residues. Per germline, CDR1 LGHNA and CDR2 YSLEER. The V segment lost 4 bases and the J segment 7 bases; nucleotides outside the gene matches: 7. The CDR3 protein is CASSRSDRHNEQFF. In nucleotides, the CDR3 is TGCGCCAGCAGCCGATCGGACAGGCATAATGAGCAGTTCTTC.

The V gene is TRBV28, the J gene TRBJ1-1; tentative D call: TRBD1 (5 bases). The CDR3 totals 14 residues. Germline CDR1 reads MDHEN; CDR2 reads SYDVKM. The V and J ends lost 10 bases and 3 bases respectively, with 18 bases between them. The CDR3 region is CAISGGWHDTEAFF. The CDR3 nucleotides read TGTGCCATCTCGGGGGGTTGGCACGACACTGAAGCTTTCTTT.

This clone was detected only a few times. The chain links TRBV7-6 to TRBJ2-2; 11 nucleotides match TRBD1. Germline-derived CDR1 and CDR2 are SGHVS and FNYEAQ. There are 15 residues in the CDR3. The trim removed 8 bases at V and 7 bases at J, leaving 9 bases unmatched. CDR3 sequence (DNA): TGTGCCAGCGGCTCCGGGACAGGGGGTTTCGGGGAGCTGTTTTTT. Its protein product is CASGSGTGGFGELFF. Complete variable domain (other parts from reference TRBV7-6 and TRBJ2-2): GAGVSQSPRYKVTKRGQDVALRCDPISGHVSLYWYRQALGQGPEFLTYFNYEAQQDKSGLPNDRFSAERPEGSISTLTIQRTEQRDSAMYRCASGSGTGGFGELFFGEGSRLTVL.

A single count supports this clone. The V call is TRBV12-5, the J call TRBJ2-5; no clear D gene. Germline-derived CDR1 and CDR2 are LGHNT and FRNRAP. Deletions cut 3 bases from V and 5 bases from J, with 10 bases between. The CDR3 length is 13 residues. CDR3 in DNA: TGTGCTAGTGGTTTCTTGAGGTCGGAGACCCAGTACTTC. This sequence encodes CASGFLRSETQYF.

V is TRBV6-4 and J is TRBJ2-1; 9 bases are a match to TRBD2. The CDR3 loop spans 14 amino acids. The trim removed 6 bases at V and 8 bases at J, leaving 8 bases unmatched. Germline values: CDR1 MRHNA, CDR2 SNTAGT. The CDR3 DNA is TGTGCCAGCAGGGCTAGCGGGGTCCACCATGAGCAGTTCTTC. Translating it yields CASRASGVHHEQFF.

The chain employs TRBV18 and TRBJ1-1, with TRBD1 as a possible D gene (6 bases). This CDR3 contains 15 residues. Germline V CDR1 and CDR2: KGHSH, LQKENI. The germline V and J ends were trimmed by 6 bases and 5 bases, with 19 bases remaining between them. The CDR3 DNA follows: TGTGCCAGCTCGAGGACAGCCCAGTCAAGAACTGAAGCTTTCTTT. Its protein product is CASSRTAQSRTEAFF.

The rearrangement links TRBV19 to TRBJ1-5; 8 nucleotides agree with TRBD1. The V segment lost 5 bases and the J segment 7 bases; nucleotides outside the gene matches: 7. The CDR3 contains 14 residues. The germline V gene has CDR1 LNHDA and CDR2 SQIVND (reference sequence). The chain's CDR3 is CASSFGQGWQPQHF. The CDR3 DNA follows: TGTGCCAGTAGTTTCGGACAGGGATGGCAGCCCCAGCATTTT.

This clone has more than one count but fewer than ten. CDR3 DNA sequence: TGTGCCAGCTCCACGTCAGGGGCCTGGGATGAGCAGTTCTTC. This codes for CASSTSGAWDEQFF. The chain couples TRBV5-4 to TRBJ2-1; maybe TRBD1 (6 bases). CDR1 and CDR2 from the germline V gene are SGHNT and YYREEE (reference sequence). Trimming stripped 7 bases from V and 8 bases from J, with 19 bases between. This CDR3 has 14 residues.

This clone was observed a handful of times. The rearrangement joins TRBV6-5 to TRBJ1-1, with 8 bases lining up with TRBD1. In germline, CDR1 is MNHEY, CDR2 SVGAGI. This CDR3 has 15 amino acids. Trimming removed 0 bases from V and 6 bases from J; junction bases left unmatched: 6. The CDR3 sequence: CASSYSSGGGSEAFF. CDR3 nucleotides: TGTGCCAGCAGTTACTCGTCAGGGGGCGGTTCTGAAGCTTTCTTT.

This clone was observed a few times. The rearrangement joins TRBV28 to TRBJ1-3; a weak D match, TRBD1 (5 bases). Trimming shortened V by 5 bases and J by 3 bases, and 20 bases separated the two germline ends. This CDR3 has 17 residues. In germline, CDR1 is MDHEN, CDR2 SYDVKM. The CDR3 reads CASSPLRGAALGNTIYF. CDR3 bases: TGTGCCAGCAGTCCTCTTAGGGGCGCCGCTCTTGGAAACACCATATATTTT. The full variable domain, completed using reference TRBV28 and TRBJ1-3, is DVKVTQSSRYLVKRTGEKVFLECVQDMDHENMFWYRQDPGLGLRLIYFSYDVKMKEKGDIPEGYSVSREKKERFSLILESASTNQTSMYLCASSPLRGAALGNTIYFGEGSWLTVV.

The rearrangement uses TRBV19 and TRBJ1-2, with D maybe TRBD1 (5 bases). Trimming stripped 5 bases from V and 2 bases from J, with 12 bases between. The CDR3 consists of 14 residues. The germline gives CDR1 LNHDA, CDR2 SQIVND (reference sequence). The CDR3 loop is CASSRGPGNYGYTF. The DNA of the CDR3 is TGTGCCAGTAGTCGTGGGCCAGGGAACTATGGCTACACCTTC.

The chain recombines TRBV19 with TRBJ1-5; D is unresolved. V was shortened by 0 bases and J by 4 bases, with 19 bases between the two germline ends. The CDR3 has 18 residues. Germline V gene sequence: CDR1 LNHDA, CDR2 SQIVND (reference sequence). The DNA for the CDR3 is TGTGCCAGTAGTATAGATGGTTCGGGAACGGAGATGAATCAGCCCCAGCATTTT. Amino acid sequence: CASSIDGSGTEMNQPQHF.